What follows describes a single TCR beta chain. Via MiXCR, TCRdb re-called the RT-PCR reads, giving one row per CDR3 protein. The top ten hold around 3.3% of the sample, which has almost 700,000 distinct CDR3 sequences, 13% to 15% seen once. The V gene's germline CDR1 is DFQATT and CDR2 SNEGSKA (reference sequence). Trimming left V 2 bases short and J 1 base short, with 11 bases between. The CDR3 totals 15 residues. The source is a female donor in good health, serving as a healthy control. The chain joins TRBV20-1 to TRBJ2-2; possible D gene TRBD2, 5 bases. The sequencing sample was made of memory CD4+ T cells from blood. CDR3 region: CSARPRSVNTGELFF. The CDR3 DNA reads TGCAGTGCTAGACCGCGTAGCGTGAACACCGGGGAGCTGTTTTTT.